This TCR beta chain was identified in a study of blood T cells in healthy people across ages. It was with a sample-barcoded 5' primer and a J-beta primer mix that a second PCR of roughly 7 to 12 cycles was run. Using its own MiXCR run on the 5' RACE reads, TCRdb lists one record per CDR3 protein. The table includes hundreds of thousands of distinct CDR3 sequences, about 53% detected once. This clonotype has a count of ten or more. Antigen: not known. Findings and limits, study-wide: Naive CD4+ cells and diversity were both higher in long-lived donors than in aged donors.

The sequence came from a man aged 80 or over in good health. The sequenced sample was blood.

The CDR3 DNA reads TGTGCCAGCAGCGTAGGGGCGAACTACGAGCAGTACTTC. Encoded protein: CASSVGANYEQYF. V usage is TRBV11-2 and J usage is TRBJ2-7, with D possibly being TRBD1 (5 bases). Trimming removed 5 bases from V and 3 bases from J, with 11 bases in between. Germline V gene data show CDR1 as SGHAT and CDR2 as FQNNGV. The CDR3 sequence is 13 residues long. Filled out from reference TRBV11-2 and TRBJ2-7, the complete variable domain reads EAGVAQSPRYKIIEKRQSVAFWCNPISGHATLYWYQQILGQGPKLLIQFQNNGVVDDSQLPKDRFSAERLKGVDSTLKIQPAKLEDSAVYLCASSVGANYEQYFGPGTRLTVT.